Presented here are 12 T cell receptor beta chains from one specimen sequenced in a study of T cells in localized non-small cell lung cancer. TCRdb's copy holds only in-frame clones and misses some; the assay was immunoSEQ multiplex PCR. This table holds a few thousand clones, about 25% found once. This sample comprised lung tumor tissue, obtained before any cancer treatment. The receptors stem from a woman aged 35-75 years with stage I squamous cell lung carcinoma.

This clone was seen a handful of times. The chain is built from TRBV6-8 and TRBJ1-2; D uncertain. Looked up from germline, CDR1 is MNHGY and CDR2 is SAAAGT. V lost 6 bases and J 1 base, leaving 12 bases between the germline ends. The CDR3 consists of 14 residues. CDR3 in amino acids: CASRPPIDNYGYTF. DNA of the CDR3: TGTGCCAGCAGGCCACCGATTGATAACTATGGCTACACCTTC.

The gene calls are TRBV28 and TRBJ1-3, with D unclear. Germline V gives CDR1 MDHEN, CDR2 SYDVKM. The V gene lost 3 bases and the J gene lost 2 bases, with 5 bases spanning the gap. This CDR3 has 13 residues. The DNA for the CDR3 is TGTGCCAGCAGTTTCTTCGCTGGAAACACCATATATTTT. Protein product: CASSFFAGNTIYF.

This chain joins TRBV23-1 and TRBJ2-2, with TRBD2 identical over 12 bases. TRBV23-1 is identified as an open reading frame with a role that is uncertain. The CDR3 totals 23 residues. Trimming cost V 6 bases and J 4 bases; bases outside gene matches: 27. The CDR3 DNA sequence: TGCGCCAGCAGCCTAGGGGAACAGGGGTTGCGTGAAGGACTAGCGGGGTTCACCGGGGAGCTGTTTTTT. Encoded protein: CASSLGEQGLREGLAGFTGELFF.

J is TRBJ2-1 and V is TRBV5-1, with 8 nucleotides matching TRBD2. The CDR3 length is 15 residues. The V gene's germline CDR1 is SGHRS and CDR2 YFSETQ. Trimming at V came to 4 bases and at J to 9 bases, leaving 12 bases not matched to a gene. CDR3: CASSPFSGANGEQFF. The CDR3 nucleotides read TGCGCCAGCAGCCCATTTAGCGGGGCCAACGGTGAGCAGTTCTTC.

The CDR3 reads CAWSVRGALYEQYF. The DNA for the CDR3 is TGTGCCTGGAGTGTACGAGGGGCACTTTACGAGCAGTACTTC. The chain carries TRBV30 and TRBJ2-7; D is perhaps TRBD1 or TRBD2 (5 bases each). The CDR3 loop spans 14 amino acids. Germline V gene sequence: CDR1 GTSNPN, CDR2 SVGIG (reference sequence). V was cut by 0 bases and J by 4 bases, with 13 bases left in between.

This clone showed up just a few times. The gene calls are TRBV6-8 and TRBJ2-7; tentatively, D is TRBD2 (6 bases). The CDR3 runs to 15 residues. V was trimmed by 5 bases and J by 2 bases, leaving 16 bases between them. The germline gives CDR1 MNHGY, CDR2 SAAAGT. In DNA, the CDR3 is TGTGCCAGCAGTGAGGGGACTCCTGGTGCCTACGAGCAGTACTTC. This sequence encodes CASSEGTPGAYEQYF.

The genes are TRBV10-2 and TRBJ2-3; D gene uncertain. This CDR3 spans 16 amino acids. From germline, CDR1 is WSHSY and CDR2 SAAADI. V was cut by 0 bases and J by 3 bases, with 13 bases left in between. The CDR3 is CASSESLAGGTDTQYF. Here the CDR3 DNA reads TGCGCCAGCAGTGAGTCGTTGGCAGGCGGAACAGATACGCAGTATTTT.

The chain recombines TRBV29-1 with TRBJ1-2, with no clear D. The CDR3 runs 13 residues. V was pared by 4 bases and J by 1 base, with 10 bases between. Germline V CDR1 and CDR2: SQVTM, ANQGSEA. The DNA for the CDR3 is TGCAGCGTTGTGTCCGGGGTTAACTATGGCTACACCTTC. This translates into CSVVSGVNYGYTF.

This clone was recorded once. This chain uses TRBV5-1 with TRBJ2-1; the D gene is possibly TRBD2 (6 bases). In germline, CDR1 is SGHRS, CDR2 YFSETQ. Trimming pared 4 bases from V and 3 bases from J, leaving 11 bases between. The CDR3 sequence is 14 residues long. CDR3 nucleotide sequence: TGCGCCAGCAGCATCGGGACTTTCTACAATGAGCAGTTCTTC. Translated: CASSIGTFYNEQFF.

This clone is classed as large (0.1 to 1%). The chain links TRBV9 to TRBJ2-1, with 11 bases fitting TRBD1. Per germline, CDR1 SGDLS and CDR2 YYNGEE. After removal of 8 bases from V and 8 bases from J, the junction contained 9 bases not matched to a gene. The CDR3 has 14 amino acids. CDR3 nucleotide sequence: TGTGCCAGGGGACAGGGGGATTCATTGCATGAGCAGTTCTTC. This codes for CARGQGDSLHEQFF. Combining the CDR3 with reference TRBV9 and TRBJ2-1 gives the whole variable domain DSGVTQTPKHLITATGQRVTLRCSPRSGDLSVYWYQQSLDQGLQFLIQYYNGEERAKGNILERFSAQQFPDLHSELNLSSLELGDSALYFCARGQGDSLHEQFFGPGTRLTVL.

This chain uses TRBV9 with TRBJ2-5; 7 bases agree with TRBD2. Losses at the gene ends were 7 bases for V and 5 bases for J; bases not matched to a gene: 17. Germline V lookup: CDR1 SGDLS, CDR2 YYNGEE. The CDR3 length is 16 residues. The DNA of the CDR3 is TGTGCCAGCTTCGGCGGCGGGAGCGAGCTGGGTGAGACCCAGTACTTC. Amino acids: CASFGGGSELGETQYF. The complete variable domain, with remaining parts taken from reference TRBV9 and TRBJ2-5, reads DSGVTQTPKHLITATGQRVTLRCSPRSGDLSVYWYQQSLDQGLQFLIQYYNGEERAKGNILERFSAQQFPDLHSELNLSSLELGDSALYFCASFGGGSELGETQYFGPGTRLLVL.

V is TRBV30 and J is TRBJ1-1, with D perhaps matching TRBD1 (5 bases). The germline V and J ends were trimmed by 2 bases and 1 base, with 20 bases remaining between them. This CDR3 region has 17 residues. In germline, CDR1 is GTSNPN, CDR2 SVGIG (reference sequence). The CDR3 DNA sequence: TGTGCCTGGAGTCCACGGTTGGGGGAAGGAAAGAACACTGAAGCTTTCTTT. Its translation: CAWSPRLGEGKNTEAFF.